This entry lists 19 T cell receptor beta chains sequenced from one sample in a study of Graves' ophthalmopathy and Graves' hyperthyroidism. The authors amplified TCR beta CDR3 regions from RNA transcripts. HTBI primers were used in a first-round RT-PCR, which preceded a second-round multiplex PCR. TCRdb processed the multiplex PCR reads anew with MiXCR; each CDR3 protein has one entry. Among roughly 14,000 distinct CDR3 sequences, 50% were seen once, and the ten largest hold around 50%. Sequencing was performed on peripheral blood. Receptor source: a woman in her twenties or thirties with Graves' ophthalmopathy.

The chain's CDR3 is CASSGTSGSGYNEQFF. The CDR3, as DNA: TGTGCCAGCAGTGGGACTAGCGGGAGTGGCTACAATGAGCAGTTCTTC. The chain couples TRBV2 to TRBJ2-1; 13 nucleotides match TRBD2. The J segment lost 3 bases and the V segment lost 4 bases, leaving 3 bases of the junction unmatched. In germline, CDR1 is SNHLY, CDR2 FYNNEI. The CDR3 is 16 amino acids.

The CDR3 reads CAISAQEDSYEQYF. As DNA, the CDR3 is TGTGCCATCAGTGCTCAGGAGGACTCCTACGAGCAGTACTTC. The V call is TRBV10-3, the J call TRBJ2-7; possible D gene TRBD2, 5 bases. V dropped 4 bases and J dropped 0 bases, with 10 bases sitting between them. The CDR3 totals 14 residues. Germline V gene lookup returns CDR1 ENHRY and CDR2 SYGVKD.

This chain connects TRBV15 to TRBJ1-5; D remains ambiguous. The CDR3 length is 16 residues. Trimming cost V 0 bases and J 0 bases, with 9 bases left between them. CDR1 LNHNV and CDR2 YYDKDF come from the germline V gene (reference sequence). The CDR3 sequence is CATSRDRRHSNQPQHF. In DNA, the CDR3 is TGTGCCACCAGCAGAGATCGCAGGCATAGCAATCAGCCCCAGCATTTT.

The chain has TRBV12-3 or TRBV12-4 and TRBJ1-4; tentative D call: TRBD1 (5 bases). CDR3 size: 14 residues. Trimming left V 4 bases short and J 8 bases short, with 14 bases between. The CDR3 loop is CASSSRQGGEKLFF. CDR3 DNA sequence: TGTGCCAGCAGTTCTCGCCAGGGTGGCGAAAAACTGTTTTTT.

By share, this clonotype counts as medium-sized (0.01 to 0.1%). The chain recombines TRBV7-3 with TRBJ2-1; D unresolved. This CDR3 is built from 15 residues. V was pared by 1 base and J by 9 bases, with 16 bases between. Germline lookup yields CDR1 SGHTA and CDR2 FQGTGA. The CDR3 reads CASSLNGANSPEQFF. DNA for the CDR3: TGTGCCAGCAGCTTAAACGGCGCGAACAGTCCTGAGCAGTTCTTC.

Worth noting for this clonotype: A much larger clone differs by one base, so this may be a read error. This chain joins TRBV10-3 and TRBJ1-5; 7 bases line up with TRBD1. This CDR3 comprises 14 residues. Germline assignment: CDR1 ENHRY and CDR2 SYGVKD. CDR3 protein: CAISTGVRNQLQHF. The CDR3 DNA reads TGTGCCATCAGTACAGGGGTAAGGAATCAGCTCCAGCATTTT.

This clonotype showed up many times. The chain uses TRBV24-1 and TRBJ1-5; D remains ambiguous. The ends were cut back, 5 bases at V and 0 bases at J, with 16 bases in the middle. The CDR3 sequence is 17 residues long. The germline V gene encodes CDR1 KGHDR and CDR2 SFDVKD. Written as DNA, the CDR3 is TGTGCCACCAGTGGCACCGAAGGAGGAAATAGCAATCAGCCCCAGCATTTT. It translates to CATSGTEGGNSNQPQHF.

This clonotype occurred a few times. The chain recombines TRBV5-1 with TRBJ1-5; tentative D call: TRBD1 (6 bases). The CDR3 is 15 residues long. Trimming pared 0 bases from V and 5 bases from J, leaving 12 bases between. CDR1 SGHRS and CDR2 YFSETQ come from the germline V gene. The CDR3 nucleotides read TGCGCCAGCAGCTTGGGGGCAGGGGTTCATCAGCCCCAGCATTTT. Translation gives CASSLGAGVHQPQHF.

This clonotype showed up many times. With a much larger clone just one base away, this may be a read error. The chain recombines TRBV12-3 or TRBV12-4 with TRBJ2-7, with D possibly TRBD2 on 5 matching bases. The germline V and J ends were trimmed by 3 bases and 2 bases, with 11 bases remaining between them. This CDR3 region has 14 residues. Here the CDR3 DNA reads TGTGCCAGCAGTTTTAGCGCCAGCGCCTACGAGCAGTACTTC. It encodes CASSFSASAYEQYF.

Sample share makes this clonotype medium-sized. The genes are TRBV24-1 and TRBJ2-6; 7 nucleotides match TRBD1. This CDR3 spans 16 amino acids. The V gene's germline CDR1 is KGHDR and CDR2 SFDVKD. Trimming took 9 bases from V and 0 from J; bases not matched to a gene: 7. For the CDR3, the DNA is TGTGCCACCCAGACAGGGTCGTCCTCTGGGGCCAACGTCCTGACTTTC. It is translated as CATQTGSSSGANVLTF.

The chain is built from TRBV29-1 and TRBJ1-3; no firm D call. CDR3 length: 13 residues. The germline gives CDR1 SQVTM, CDR2 ANQGSEA. The V end was cut by 5 bases, the J end by 3 bases, with 11 bases between. The CDR3 loop is CSVNKDGGNTIYF. The CDR3 bases are TGCAGCGTTAATAAGGACGGTGGAAACACCATATATTTT.

This clonotype was observed once. Relative to the germline gene, one junction end is altered; a read error may explain this. The chain combines TRBV11-3 with TRBJ2-7, with TRBD2 matching over 9 bases. The CDR3 runs 18 residues. Germline V CDR1 and CDR2: SGHNT, YENEEA. The chain's CDR3 is CANSPHWPIAGDTYEQYF. CDR3 nucleotide sequence: TGTGCCAACAGCCCTCACTGGCCAATAGCGGGAGATACCTACGAGCAGTACTTC.

This clonotype was seen a handful of times. The genes are TRBV6-9 and TRBJ2-7; D not certain. V shed 3 bases and J shed 2 bases, with 8 bases lying between them. The germline V gene encodes CDR1 MNHGY and CDR2 SVAAGI. CDR3 length: 13 amino acids. The CDR3 nucleotides are TGTGCCAGCAGTTACACCCAACCCTACGAGCAGTACTTC. Protein product: CASSYTQPYEQYF.

This clonotype has at least ten counts. A much larger clone lies one base from this, so it may be a read error. The J gene is TRBJ2-7, the V gene TRBV6-5; D possibly corresponds to TRBD2 (7 bases). Germline-derived CDR1 and CDR2 are MNHEY and SVGAGI. The CDR3 is 15 residues long. V lost 2 bases to trimming and J lost 2 bases, with 13 bases between them. The CDR3 DNA reads TGTGCCAGCAGTTACGGGGGCGGGAGCGCCTACGAGCAGTACTTC. This gives the protein CASSYGGGSAYEQYF.

V gene TRBV29-1 combines with J gene TRBJ1-5; TRBD1 matches at 11 bases. The CDR3 runs 16 residues. With V trimmed by 7 bases and J by 4 bases, 12 bases remained unmatched. In germline, CDR1 is SQVTM, CDR2 ANQGSEA. The CDR3 spells CSAISGTGGGNQPQHF. CDR3 sequence (DNA): TGCAGCGCAATCTCCGGGACAGGGGGAGGAAATCAGCCCCAGCATTTT.

The chain joins TRBV7-2 to TRBJ1-5; 8 nucleotides line up with TRBD1. This CDR3 region has 16 residues. J lost 4 bases, V lost 2 bases, and 7 bases had no gene match. The germline V gene encodes CDR1 SGHTA and CDR2 FQGNSA. CDR3 coding DNA: TGTGCCAGCAGCTTATCGTTCAGGGGGCCTAATCAGCCCCAGCATTTT. Translating gives CASSLSFRGPNQPQHF.

This clonotype was seen a few times. V and J are TRBV7-8 and TRBJ2-5; D is undetermined. CDR1 is SGHVS and CDR2 is FQNEAQ in the germline V gene. V lost 7 bases to trimming and J lost 5 bases, with 17 bases between them. CDR3 length equals 14 residues. The CDR3 is CASTPHWLGETQYF. CDR3 DNA sequence: TGTGCCAGCACCCCACATTGGCTGGGGGAGACCCAGTACTTC.

This clonotype was observed many times. Possible read error: a much larger clone is one base away. The chain employs TRBV2 and TRBJ1-5, with 10 bases matching TRBD1. This CDR3 contains 15 residues. Germline values: CDR1 SNHLY, CDR2 FYNNEI. The CDR3 DNA is TGTGCCTGCAGTGGACAGGGGGGGAGCAATCAGCCCCAGCATTTT. Residues: CACSGQGGSNQPQHF.

This clonotype was seen a handful of times. The rearrangement uses TRBV20-1 and TRBJ1-5; maybe TRBD1 (6 bases). The CDR3 length is 16 residues. Trimming took 3 bases from V and 4 from J, leaving 19 bases between them. The V gene's germline CDR1 is DFQATT and CDR2 SNEGSKA (reference sequence). CDR3: CSARGLTGGKNQPQHF. CDR3 coding DNA: TGCAGTGCTAGGGGCCTGACAGGTGGAAAGAATCAGCCCCAGCATTTT.